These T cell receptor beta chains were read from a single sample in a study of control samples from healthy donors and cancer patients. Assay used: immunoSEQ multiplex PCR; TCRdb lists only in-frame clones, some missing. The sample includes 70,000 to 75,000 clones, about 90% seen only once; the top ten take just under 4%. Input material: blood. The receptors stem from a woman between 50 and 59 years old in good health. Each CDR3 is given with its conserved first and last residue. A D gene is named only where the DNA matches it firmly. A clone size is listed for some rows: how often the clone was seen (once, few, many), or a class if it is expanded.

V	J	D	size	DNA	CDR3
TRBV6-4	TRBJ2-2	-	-	TGTGCCAGCAGTCCAACCCAGGGGGGCACCGGGGAGCTGTTTTTT	CASSPTQGGTGELFF
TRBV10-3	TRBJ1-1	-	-	TGTGCCATCAGTGAGTCGTCGGGGGGAAGGACTTTCTTT	CAISESSGGRTFF
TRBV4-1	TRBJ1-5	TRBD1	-	TGCGCCAGCAGCCAAACTGTGACAGGGAGTCAGCCCCAGCATTTT	CASSQTVTGSQPQHF
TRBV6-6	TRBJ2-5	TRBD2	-	TGTGCCAGCAGTTTGGGACTAGCGGGAGTGGAGACCCAGTACTTC	CASSLGLAGVETQYF
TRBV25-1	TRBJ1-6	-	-	TGTGCCAGCAGTGAAGACCTTGGGGGAAATTCACCCCTCCACTTT	CASSEDLGGNSPLHF
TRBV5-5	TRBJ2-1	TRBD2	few	TGTGCCAGCAGCTTGCTGGGGAGGGCAGAGCTCCACAATGAGCAGTTCTTC	CASSLLGRAELHNEQFF
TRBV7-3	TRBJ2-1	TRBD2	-	TGTGCCAGCAGCTCGAGCGGGAGTCCCTACAATGAGCAGTTCTTC	CASSSSGSPYNEQFF
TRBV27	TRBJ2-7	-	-	TGTGCCAGCAGTGACGGGGGCTACGAGCAGTACTTC	CASSDGGYEQYF
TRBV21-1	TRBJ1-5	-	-	TGTGCCAGCAGCAATCAGCCCCAGCATTTT	CASSNQPQHF
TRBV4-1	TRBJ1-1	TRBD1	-	TGCGCCAGCAGCCAAGCCGCAGGGGGCAGGACTGAAGCTTTCTTT	CASSQAAGGRTEAFF
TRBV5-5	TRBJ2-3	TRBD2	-	TGTGCCAGCAGCTTGGTACTCGGGAGGACAGATACGCAGTATTTT	CASSLVLGRTDTQYF
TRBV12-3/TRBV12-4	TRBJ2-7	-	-	TGTGCCAGCAGTTTCGAGACGGGTTCCGAGCAGTACTTC	CASSFETGSEQYF
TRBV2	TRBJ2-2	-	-	TGTGCCAGCAGTGAGAGCAGGACCGGGGAGCTGTTTTTT	CASSESRTGELFF
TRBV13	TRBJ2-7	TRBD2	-	TGTGCCAGCAGTAATGAAGGGACTAGCGGATACGAGCAGTACTTC	CASSNEGTSGYEQYF
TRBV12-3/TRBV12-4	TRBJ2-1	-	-	TGTGCCAGCAGTTTCAATAAGGGGAATGAGCAGTTCTTC	CASSFNKGNEQFF
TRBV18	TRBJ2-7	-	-	TGTGCCAGCTCACCACTACAGAACTCCTACGAGCAGTACTTC	CASSPLQNSYEQYF
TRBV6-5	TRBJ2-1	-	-	TGTGCCAGCAGTTATAGACAAAGGAATGAGCAGTTCTTC	CASSYRQRNEQFF
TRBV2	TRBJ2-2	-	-	TGTGCCAGCAGTGAACCCGGGGAGCTGTTTTTT	CASSEPGELFF
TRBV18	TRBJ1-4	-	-	TGTGCCAGCTCACCGAGCACGGAGTCCTGGGAAAAACTGTTTTTT	CASSPSTESWEKLFF
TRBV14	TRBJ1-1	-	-	TGTGCCAGCAGCCAAGACTGGATAAGGGGACCTCTGAACACTGAAGCTTTCTTT	CASSQDWIRGPLNTEAFF
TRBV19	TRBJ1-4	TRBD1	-	TGTGCCAGCAACAAAGGACAGGGAAATGAAAAACTGTTTTTT	CASNKGQGNEKLFF
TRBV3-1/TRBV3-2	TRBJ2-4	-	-	TGTGCCAGCAGCCAAGGAGTGCCCCTATATAAAAACATTCAGTACTTC	CASSQGVPLYKNIQYF
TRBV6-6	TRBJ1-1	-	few	TGTGCCAGCAGTCCTAGACAGGCCACCCGGTCGAACACTGAAGCTTTCTTT	CASSPRQATRSNTEAFF
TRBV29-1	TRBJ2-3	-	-	TGCAGCGCCTATGAGACTAGTCCGAAGGCGGCAGATACGCAGTATTTT	CSAYETSPKAADTQYF
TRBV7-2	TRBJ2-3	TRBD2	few	TGTGCCAGCAGCTTACCGGGAGGGCCGTCAGATACGCAGTATTTT	CASSLPGGPSDTQYF
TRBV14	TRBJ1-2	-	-	TGTGCCAGCAGCCAAGCCAAGGGCCTCGGCTACACCTTC	CASSQAKGLGYTF
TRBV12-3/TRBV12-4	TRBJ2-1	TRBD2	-	TGTGCCAGCCGTTGGCGGGAGGGCCAGGAGCAGTTCTTC	CASRWREGQEQFF
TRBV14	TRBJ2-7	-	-	TGTGCCAGCAGCCAGACTCCTCCTTGGGAGCAGTACTTC	CASSQTPPWEQYF
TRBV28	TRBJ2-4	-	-	TGTGCCAGCAGTTTAGTGAGCAGCGGAGGGGGAAACATTCAGTACTTC	CASSLVSSGGGNIQYF
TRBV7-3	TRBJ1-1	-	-	TGTGCCAGCAGCTTCGACAGCGCCATGAACACTGAAGCTTTCTTT	CASSFDSAMNTEAFF
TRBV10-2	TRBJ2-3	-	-	TGCGCCAGCAGACCCGGGCCAGGTTGGACAGATACGCAGTATTTT	CASRPGPGWTDTQYF
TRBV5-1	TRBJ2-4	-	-	TGCGCCAGCAGCTTGGCTCTTAATCTAGCCAAAAACATTCAGTACTTC	CASSLALNLAKNIQYF
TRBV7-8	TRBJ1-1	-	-	TGTGCCAGCAGCTCCCCAAGGGACACTGAAGCTTTCTTT	CASSSPRDTEAFF
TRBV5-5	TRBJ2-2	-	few	TGTGCCAGCAGCCCGGGGACGGCGAACACCGGGGAGCTGTTTTTT	CASSPGTANTGELFF
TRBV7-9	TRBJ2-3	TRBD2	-	TGTGCCAGCAGCTTATACGCGGGAGTTGGGGCAGATACGCAGTATTTT	CASSLYAGVGADTQYF
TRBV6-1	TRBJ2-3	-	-	TGTGCCAGCAGTGAATGGGGCCCAGATACGCAGTATTTT	CASSEWGPDTQYF
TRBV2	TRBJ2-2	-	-	TGTGCCAGCAGTGAAGCGCTAATCTCGGCCGGGGAGCTGTTTTTT	CASSEALISAGELFF
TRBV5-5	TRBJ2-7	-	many	TGTGCCAGCAGCTTTTATTTCGCAGGGAGTTACGAGCAGTACTTC	CASSFYFAGSYEQYF
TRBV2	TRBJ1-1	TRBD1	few	TGTGCCAGCCTCCGAGACAGGGGACGAAGCACTGAAGCTTTCTTT	CASLRDRGRSTEAFF
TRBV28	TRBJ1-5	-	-	TGTGCCAGCAGTCGAGACGGGGGGTATCAGCCCCAGCATTTT	CASSRDGGYQPQHF
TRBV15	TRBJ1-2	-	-	TGTGCCACCAGCAGAGACACCACAGGGCTGGACGGCTACACCTTC	CATSRDTTGLDGYTF
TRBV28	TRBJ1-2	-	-	TGTGCCAGCCGGGACGGTGGCGGAAGGGGCTACACCTTC	CASRDGGGRGYTF
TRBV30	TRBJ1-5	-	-	TGTGCCTGGCGGGGAGCTTATAGCAATCAGCCCCAGCATTTT	CAWRGAYSNQPQHF
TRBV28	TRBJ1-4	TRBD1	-	TGTGCCAGCACGCGGACAGGGGTTAATGAAAAACTGTTTTTT	CASTRTGVNEKLFF
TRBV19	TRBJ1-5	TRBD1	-	TGTGCCAGTAGTATATTTGGCCAGGGGGGGTCTGGGAGCAATCAGCCCCAGCATTTT	CASSIFGQGGSGSNQPQHF
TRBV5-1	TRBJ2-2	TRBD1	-	TGCGCCAGCAGAACACCGGGACAGGGGAACACCGGGGAGCTGTTTTTT	CASRTPGQGNTGELFF
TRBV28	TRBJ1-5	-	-	TGTGCCAGCAGTCTCCAGGGCTACAATCAGCCCCAGCATTTT	CASSLQGYNQPQHF
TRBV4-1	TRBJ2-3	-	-	TGCGCCAGCAGCCAAGATATCACTAGCGATACGCAGTATTTT	CASSQDITSDTQYF
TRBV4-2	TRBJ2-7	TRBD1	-	TGTGCCAGCAGCCAAGATTCAGGGGGTAACGAGCAGTACTTC	CASSQDSGGNEQYF
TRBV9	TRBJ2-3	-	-	TGTGCCAGCAGCGTAACACAGGGGACTGGGGATACGCAGTATTTT	CASSVTQGTGDTQYF
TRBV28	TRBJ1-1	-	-	TGTGCCACCGTGAGGAACACTGAAGCTTTCTTT	CATVRNTEAFF
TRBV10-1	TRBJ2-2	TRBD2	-	TGCGCCAGCAGTGGAGCGGGGGTGGGGACTAGGCCGAACACCGGGGAGCTGTTTTTT	CASSGAGVGTRPNTGELFF
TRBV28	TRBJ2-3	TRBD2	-	TGTGCCAGCAGTTCGGGACTATGGAGTGCCGTCACAGATACGCAGTATTTT	CASSSGLWSAVTDTQYF
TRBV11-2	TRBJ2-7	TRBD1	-	TGTGCCAGCAGCTCGGGACAGGCGTTCACCTACGAGCAGTACTTC	CASSSGQAFTYEQYF
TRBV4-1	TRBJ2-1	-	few	TGCGCCAGCAGCCATCCCCTAGGGGATGAGCAGTTCTTC	CASSHPLGDEQFF
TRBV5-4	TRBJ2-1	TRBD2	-	TGTGCCAGCAGCTTGGGAACGGCGGGAGGGAGCAATGAGCAGTTCTTC	CASSLGTAGGSNEQFF
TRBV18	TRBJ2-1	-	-	TGTGCCAGCTCACCACCGACGGTACTACTGGGCAATGAGCAGTTCTTC	CASSPPTVLLGNEQFF
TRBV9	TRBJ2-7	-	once	TGTGCCAGCAGCGCCACGGACAATCACTACGAGCAGTACTTC	CASSATDNHYEQYF
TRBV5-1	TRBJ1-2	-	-	TGCGCCAGCAGCTTGGCCGGGGGCTATGGCTACACCTTC	CASSLAGGYGYTF